A single sample is the source of the 15 T cell receptor beta chains below, sequenced in a study of spatial heterogeneity in lung cancer. TCRdb reprocessed the 5' RACE reads via MiXCR and lists one record per CDR3 protein. Here the sample spans under 4,000 distinct CDR3 sequences, 29% being singletons. Described time point: sample taken at primary tumor resection. TCRs were sequenced from unsorted whole RNA of tumor, nontumor lung or PBMC. Specimen: PBMCs, collected at surgery. The receptor source for this set is a female donor with early-stage non-small cell lung cancer.

Concerning this clonotype itself: The library was prepared for alpha chains; this beta chain is a stray read, so its frequency means little. CDR3 DNA: TGCAGTGCTAGAATGGCAGATACGCAGTATTTT. Translation: CSARMADTQYF. J is TRBJ2-3 and V is TRBV20-1, with unresolved D. Trimming took 2 bases from V and 4 from J, leaving 4 bases between them. The germline gives CDR1 DFQATT, CDR2 SNEGSKA (reference sequence). CDR3 size: 11 residues.

A few counts support this clonotype. This beta chain is an unintended read in a library built for alpha chains; its size means little. The V and J genes are TRBV29-1 and TRBJ2-7; D gene unclear. The CDR3 has 10 amino acids. Germline V gene sequence: CDR1 SQVTM, CDR2 ANQGSEA. Trimming pared 6 bases from V and 3 bases from J, leaving 6 bases between. The CDR3 protein is CSVSDYEQYF. CDR3 sequence (DNA): TGCAGCGTCTCAGACTACGAGCAGTACTTC.

A word on this clonotype: A much bigger clone sits one base away, suggesting this may be a read error. A library prepared for alpha chains yielded this beta chain as an off-target read; its size is of little meaning. The chain joins TRBV5-4 to TRBJ2-5, with 10 bases that match TRBD1. This CDR3 comprises 16 residues. CDR1 is SGHNT, CDR2 YYREEE, per germline (reference sequence). CDR3 DNA sequence: TGTACCAGCAGCTTGGGGCCGGGACAGGGGCAAGAGACCCAGTACTTC. Protein sequence: CTSSLGPGQGQETQYF.

Details on this clonotype: Because the library targeted alpha chains, this beta chain is an off-target read whose size means little. The CDR3: CSVWGQGSGDTQYF. The CDR3 DNA reads as TGCAGCGTGTGGGGACAGGGGAGTGGAGATACGCAGTATTTT. The rearrangement links TRBV29-1 to TRBJ2-3; 10 nucleotides agree with TRBD1. CDR3 size: 14 residues. From germline, CDR1 is SQVTM and CDR2 ANQGSEA. V gave up 6 bases and J gave up 5 bases; unmatched junction bases: 8.

A remark on this clonotype: This beta chain lies outside the target of a library built for alpha chains; its clone size means little. V is TRBV12-3 or TRBV12-4 and J is TRBJ2-2, with TRBD2 matching over 7 bases. The J segment lost 1 base and the V segment lost 6 bases, leaving 5 bases of the junction unmatched. The CDR3 consists of 15 residues. DNA of the CDR3: TGTGCCAGCAGGCCCAGCGGGATGAACACCGGGGAGCTGTTTTTT. Amino acid sequence: CASRPSGMNTGELFF.

Concerning this clonotype itself: This beta chain represents an off-target read in a library built for alpha chains; its size is of limited meaning. The chain joins TRBV5-1 to TRBJ2-3; 13 bases match TRBD2. Trimming at V came to 0 bases and at J to 3 bases, leaving 1 base not matched to a gene. The CDR3 runs to 16 residues. CDR1 is SGHRS, CDR2 YFSETQ, per germline. The CDR3 protein is CASSLVTSGRTDTQYF. Here the CDR3 DNA reads TGCGCCAGCAGCTTGGTGACTAGCGGGAGGACAGATACGCAGTATTTT.

By its share, this clonotype is medium-sized (0.01 to 0.1%). This beta chain is a stray read from a library made for alpha chains; its abundance is not meaningful. J is TRBJ2-1 and V is TRBV7-8; 11 bases fit TRBD2. The length of the CDR3 is 18 residues. V was clipped by 2 bases and J by 5 bases; unmatched bases: 11. Germline CDR1 SGHVS, CDR2 FQNEAQ. In nucleotides, the CDR3 is TGTGCCAGCAGCTTACCCCTACGACTAGCGGGGATAAACAATGAGCAGTTCTTC. Translation gives CASSLPLRLAGINNEQFF.

With regard to this clonotype: This beta chain is an unintended read in a library built for alpha chains; its size means little. The genes are TRBV7-9 and TRBJ2-3; D is uncertain. The V gene lost 0 bases and the J gene lost 2 bases, with 6 bases spanning the gap. CDR3 length equals 14 residues. Germline V lookup: CDR1 SEHNR, CDR2 FQNEAQ (reference sequence). The CDR3 nucleotides are TGTGCCAGCAGCTTAGCGATCGCCACAGATACGCAGTATTTT. Translated, it gives CASSLAIATDTQYF.

This clonotype has a handful of counts. Being off target in a library aimed at alpha chains, this beta chain has a size of little meaning. V and J are TRBV2 and TRBJ2-3, with 7 bases identical to TRBD2. J was trimmed by 3 bases and V by 4 bases; bases with no gene match: 1. Germline V lookup: CDR1 SNHLY, CDR2 FYNNEI. The CDR3 is 13 amino acids. The CDR3 nucleotides read TGTGCCAGCAGTGTACTAGCGACAGATACGCAGTATTTT. It specifies CASSVLATDTQYF.

For this clonotype: At one end, the junction sequence differs from germline, possibly due to a read error. Within a library made for alpha chains, this beta chain is off target, and its count is uninformative. The gene calls are TRBV7-2 and TRBJ2-1, with TRBD2 identical over 7 bases. This CDR3 has 15 amino acids. Germline CDR1 and CDR2: SGHTA and FQGNSA. CDR3 in DNA: TGTGCCAGCAGCCTAGCGGATAACTCCTACAATGAGCAGTTCTTC. The encoded protein is CASSLADNSYNEQFF.

In regard to this clonotype: In a library made to pick up alpha chains, this beta chain is a stray read with a size that means little. The chain carries TRBV5-1 and TRBJ2-5, with D perhaps matching TRBD2 (5 bases). The ends were cut back, 7 bases at V and 5 bases at J, with 18 bases in the middle. The CDR3 totals 14 residues. Germline V gives CDR1 SGHRS, CDR2 YFSETQ. CDR3 nucleotides: TGCGCCAGCGCCGACGTCCCCAGGAGGGAGACCCAGTACTTC. Encoded protein: CASADVPRRETQYF.

By share of the sample, this clonotype is medium-sized (0.01 to 0.1%). The library was designed around alpha chains, so this beta chain is a stray read whose abundance carries little weight. The gene calls are TRBV28 and TRBJ2-1; D not certain. The CDR3 covers 12 residues. Per germline, CDR1 MDHEN and CDR2 SYDVKM. V lost 8 bases and J 4 bases, leaving 9 bases between the germline ends. CDR3 sequence: CASQVSYNEQFF. CDR3 nucleotides: TGTGCCAGCCAAGTGTCATACAATGAGCAGTTCTTC.

This clonotype occurred a few times. Found in a library prepared for alpha chains, this beta chain is an off-target read, and its abundance has little meaning. The chain is built from TRBV2 and TRBJ2-7; TRBD1 matches 9 bases. The CDR3 runs to 13 residues. Germline V CDR1 and CDR2: SNHLY, FYNNEI. CDR3 residues: CASRHPRTGVPEV. For the CDR3, the DNA is TGTGCCAGCAGGCACCCACGGACAGGGGTTCCGGAGGTC.

This clonotype was counted a few times. This beta chain is an off-target read within a library intended for alpha chains, so its frequency means little. This chain links TRBV12-3 or TRBV12-4 with TRBJ2-5; TRBD1 aligns across 9 bases. The CDR3 totals 14 residues. V was clipped by 7 bases and J by 4 bases; unmatched bases: 7. CDR3 in amino acids: CASNLQGAGETQYF. CDR3 sequence (DNA): TGTGCCAGCAACCTACAGGGGGCAGGAGAGACCCAGTACTTC.

Of note for this clonotype: This beta chain slipped into a library made for alpha chains as a stray read, so its size is not meaningful. This chain connects TRBV24-1 to TRBJ2-3, with D tentatively TRBD1 or TRBD2 (5 bases each). This CDR3 comprises 15 residues. V was cut by 2 bases and J by 0 bases, with 8 bases left in between. Looked up from germline, CDR1 is KGHDR and CDR2 is SFDVKD. In nucleotides, the CDR3 is TGTGCCACCAGTGATTGGGGACGGAGCACAGATACGCAGTATTTT. Its protein is CATSDWGRSTDTQYF.